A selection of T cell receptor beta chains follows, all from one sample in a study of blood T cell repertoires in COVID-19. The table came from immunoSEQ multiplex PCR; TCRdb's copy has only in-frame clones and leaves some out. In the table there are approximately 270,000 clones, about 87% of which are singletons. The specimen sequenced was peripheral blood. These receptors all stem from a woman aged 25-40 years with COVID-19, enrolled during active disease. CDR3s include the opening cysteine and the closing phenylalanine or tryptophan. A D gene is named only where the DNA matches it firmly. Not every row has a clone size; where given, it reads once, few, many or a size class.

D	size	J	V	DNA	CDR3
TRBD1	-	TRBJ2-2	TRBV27	TGTGCCAGCGGGTCCGGGACAGCGAACACCGGGGAGCTGTTTTTT	CASGSGTANTGELFF
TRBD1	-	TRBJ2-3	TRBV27	TGTGCCAGCAGTCCCCGGGACAGGGTGACAGATACGCAGTATTTT	CASSPRDRVTDTQYF
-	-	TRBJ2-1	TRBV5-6	TGTGCCAGCAGCTTGAAAACAGGGCGGAGCGACAATGAGCAGTTCTTC	CASSLKTGRSDNEQFF
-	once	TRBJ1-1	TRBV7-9	TGTGCCAGCAGCTTAGGACAGTCACCTTGGGTTTTCTTT	CASSLGQSPWVFF
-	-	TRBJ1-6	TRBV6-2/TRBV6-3	TGTGCCAGCAGTTACTCGTTCAGGGGTTCACCCCTCCACTTT	CASSYSFRGSPLHF
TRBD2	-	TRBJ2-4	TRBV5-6	TGTGCCAGCAGCCCCAGGACTAGCGGGAGGTGGGTGAACAACATTCAGTACTTC	CASSPRTSGRWVNNIQYF
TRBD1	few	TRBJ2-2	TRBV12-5	TGTGCTAGTGGTTTGGCGACCGGGACAGGGAACACCGGGGAGCTGTTTTTT	CASGLATGTGNTGELFF
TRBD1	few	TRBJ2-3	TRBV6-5	TGTGCCAGCACCAGGACAGGGGGACCTGATACGCAGTATTTT	CASTRTGGPDTQYF
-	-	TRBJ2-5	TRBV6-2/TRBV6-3	TGTGCCAGCAGTTACACAGGTTACCAAGAGACCCAGTACTTC	CASSYTGYQETQYF
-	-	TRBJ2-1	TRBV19	TGTGCCAGTAGTATCCTCCCGGGGCAGGGGCTCTACAATGAGCAGTTCTTC	CASSILPGQGLYNEQFF
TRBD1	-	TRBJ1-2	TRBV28	TGTGCCAGCAGTACAGCAGGGGGCCTATCGGTCGGTGGCTACACCTTC	CASSTAGGLSVGGYTF
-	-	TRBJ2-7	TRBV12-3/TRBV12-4	TGTGCCAGCAGTTTGACTCGGTACGAGCAGTACTTC	CASSLTRYEQYF
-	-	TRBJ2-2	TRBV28	TGTGCCAGCAGTTCACAGGGTTTCGCGAACACCGGGGAGCTGTTTTTT	CASSSQGFANTGELFF
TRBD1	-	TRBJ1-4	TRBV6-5	TGTGCCACGGGACAGGGCTATGAAAAACTGTTTTTT	CATGQGYEKLFF
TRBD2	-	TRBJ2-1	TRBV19	TGTGCCAGTAGTACTCCGACTAGCGGGAGGGCCCTGGAGCAGTTCTTC	CASSTPTSGRALEQFF
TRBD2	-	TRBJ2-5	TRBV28	TGTGCCAGCAACCCGGGACTAGCGGGAGAGGAAGAGACCCAGTACTTC	CASNPGLAGEEETQYF